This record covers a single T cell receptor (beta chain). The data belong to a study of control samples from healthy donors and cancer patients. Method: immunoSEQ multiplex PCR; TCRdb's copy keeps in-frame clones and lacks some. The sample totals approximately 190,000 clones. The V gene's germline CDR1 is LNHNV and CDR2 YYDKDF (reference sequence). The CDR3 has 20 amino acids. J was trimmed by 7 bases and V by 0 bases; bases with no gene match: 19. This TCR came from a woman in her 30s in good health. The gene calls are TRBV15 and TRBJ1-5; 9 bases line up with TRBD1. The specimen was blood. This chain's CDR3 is CATSRDSWAGTGQAGQPQHF. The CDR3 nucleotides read TGTGCCACCAGCAGAGATTCTTGGGCGGGGACAGGGCAGGCTGGGCAGCCCCAGCATTTT.